Listed here are 25 T cell receptor beta chains from one sample, sequenced in a study of PD-L1 blockade in urothelial cancer. Some clones are missing from TCRdb's copy, which holds only in-frame ones; the method was immunoSEQ multiplex PCR. Seen here are approximately 46,000 clones, 87% observed once, and the top ten hold approximately 7.7%. The specimen was PBMCs, collected around atezolizumab (anti-PD-L1) treatment. These receptors came from a man aged 55 to 70 with urothelial cancer.

CDR3 loop: CSAPYLYEQYF. The CDR3 DNA sequence: TGCAGTGCTCCCTACCTCTACGAGCAGTACTTC. This chain joins TRBV20-1 and TRBJ2-7; D not resolved. The CDR3 contains 11 residues. Trimming pared 5 bases from V and 3 bases from J, leaving 8 bases between. Germline V gene data show CDR1 as DFQATT and CDR2 as SNEGSKA (reference sequence).

This clone was seen a single time. The gene calls are TRBV29-1 and TRBJ1-4; D remains ambiguous. The V gene's germline CDR1 is SQVTM and CDR2 ANQGSEA. V was clipped by 4 bases and J by 0 bases, with 9 bases between them. This CDR3 contains 14 residues. CDR3 nucleotide sequence: TGCAGCGTTGGGGCCGACGCAACTAATGAAAAACTGTTTTTT. The encoded protein is CSVGADATNEKLFF.

The CDR3 here is CASNVVPQETQYF. CDR3 nucleotide sequence: TGCGCCAGCAATGTAGTACCCCAAGAGACCCAGTACTTC. The chain carries TRBV5-1 and TRBJ2-5; D is undetermined. CDR1 and CDR2 from the germline V gene are SGHRS and YFSETQ. V lost 6 bases and J lost 1, with 10 bases in between. This CDR3 region has 13 residues.

This chain uses TRBV2 with TRBJ1-2, with a possible D match to TRBD1 (6 bases). V was clipped by 6 bases and J by 0 bases, with 14 bases between them. Germline loops: CDR1 SNHLY, CDR2 FYNNEI. CDR3 size: 15 residues. The CDR3 protein is CASRDGQRANYGYTF. The CDR3 DNA is TGTGCCAGCAGAGATGGACAGAGGGCTAACTATGGCTACACCTTC.

The chain joins TRBV29-1 to TRBJ2-3, with 8 bases lining up with TRBD2. Germline CDR1 and CDR2: SQVTM and ANQGSEA. Unmatched junction bases numbered 3, after V lost 2 bases and J lost 2 bases. The CDR3 runs to 14 residues. The CDR3 loop is CSVERTSLTDTQYF. Here the CDR3 DNA reads TGCAGCGTTGAAAGGACTAGCCTCACAGATACGCAGTATTTT.

The rearrangement links TRBV19 to TRBJ2-1, with D perhaps TRBD1 (6 bases). The CDR3 length is 14 residues. Germline lookup yields CDR1 LNHDA and CDR2 SQIVND (reference sequence). Between the trimmed V and J ends, which lost 3 bases and 13 bases, there was a span of 19 bases. The CDR3 reads CASSIMGQPDVQFF. The CDR3 DNA is TGTGCCAGTAGTATTATGGGACAACCGGATGTCCAGTTCTTC. The variable domain in full, with the rest retrieved from reference TRBV19 and TRBJ2-1, is DGGITQSPKYLFRKEGQNVTLSCEQNLNHDAMYWYRQDPGQGLRLIYYSQIVNDFQKGDIAEGYSVSREKKESFPLTVTSAQKNPTAFYLCASSIMGQPDVQFFGPGTRLTVL.

The chain has TRBV4-2 and TRBJ2-1, with D perhaps TRBD2 (7 bases). The CDR3 runs to 16 residues. Germline lookup yields CDR1 LGHNA and CDR2 YNFKEQ. V shed 0 bases and J shed 3 bases, with 12 bases lying between them. DNA for the CDR3: TGTGCCAGCAGCCAAGACGCGGGGGCCGGCTACAATGAGCAGTTCTTC. Translating gives CASSQDAGAGYNEQFF.

V gene TRBV2 combines with J gene TRBJ2-1; D possibly corresponds to TRBD2 (7 bases). The CDR3 length is 15 residues. The germline V gene has CDR1 SNHLY and CDR2 FYNNEI. Deletions cut 2 bases from V and 1 base from J, with 9 bases between. CDR3 region: CASSERGGSYNEQFF. CDR3 DNA: TGTGCCAGCAGTGAAAGGGGGGGGTCCTACAATGAGCAGTTCTTC.

The genes are TRBV9 and TRBJ2-1; 8 bases match TRBD2. There are 15 residues in the CDR3. V trimming: 4 bases; J trimming: 5 bases; junction bases outside the gene matches: 8. Germline assignment: CDR1 SGDLS and CDR2 YYNGEE. The CDR3 DNA reads TGTGCCAGCAGCCCTCGAGCGGGGGAAGACAATGAGCAGTTCTTC. The encoded protein is CASSPRAGEDNEQFF.

The CDR3 sequence: CASAQGAGTNIQYF. CDR3 bases: TGTGCCAGCGCCCAGGGGGCAGGTACCAACATTCAGTACTTC. The chain has TRBV5-6 and TRBJ2-4; 8 bases are a match to TRBD1. The J segment lost 7 bases and the V segment lost 7 bases, leaving 10 bases of the junction unmatched. The CDR3 totals 14 residues. CDR1 SGHDT and CDR2 YYEEEE come from the germline V gene.

CDR3 bases: TGTGCCAGCACACAGGGGTCCAACACCGGGGAGCTGTTTTTT. Its translation: CASTQGSNTGELFF. The V gene is TRBV6-6, the J gene TRBJ2-2; the match to TRBD1 covers 7 bases. This CDR3 is built from 14 residues. The germline gives CDR1 MNHNY, CDR2 SVGAGI (reference sequence). V was clipped by 7 bases and J by 2 bases; unmatched bases: 4.

This chain joins TRBV9 and TRBJ2-7; 7 positions agree with TRBD1. Trimming took 0 bases from V and 5 from J; bases not matched to a gene: 8. The germline V gene has CDR1 SGDLS and CDR2 YYNGEE. This CDR3 has 15 residues. The CDR3 here is CASSVGTGSSHEQYF. The CDR3, as DNA: TGTGCCAGCAGCGTAGGGACAGGATCGAGTCACGAGCAGTACTTC.

This chain links TRBV28 with TRBJ2-1; 10 bases are a match to TRBD1. The germline V gene encodes CDR1 MDHEN and CDR2 SYDVKM. The CDR3 loop spans 14 amino acids. J was trimmed by 6 bases and V by 6 bases; bases with no gene match: 5. Here the CDR3 DNA reads TGTGCCAGCAGGACAGGGGGCGGTCGCAATGAGCAGTTCTTC. It yields the protein CASRTGGGRNEQFF.

The chain is built from TRBV5-5 and TRBJ2-7, with 9 bases matching TRBD1. After removal of 4 bases from V and 1 base from J, the junction contained 9 bases not matched to a gene. The CDR3 extends over 16 amino acids. CDR1 SGHKS and CDR2 YYEKEE come from the germline V gene (reference sequence). The CDR3 nucleotides read TGTGCCAGCAGCGACATCCAGGGGACAGGGTCCTACGAGCAGTACTTC. It encodes CASSDIQGTGSYEQYF.

CDR3 DNA sequence: TGTGCCAGCAGCGTATTAGCGGGGGGCGGCTATGAGCAGTTCTTC. It encodes CASSVLAGGGYEQFF. The V gene is TRBV9, the J gene TRBJ2-1; TRBD2 aligns across 10 bases. V lost 1 base, J lost 8 bases, and 6 bases stayed unmatched. The CDR3 has 15 amino acids. CDR1 and CDR2 (germline): SGDLS, YYNGEE.

The CDR3 DNA is TGTGCCTGGAGTGTAGAAAGTGTGCGTTCACCCCTCCACTTT. Translating it yields CAWSVESVRSPLHF. The V gene is TRBV30, the J gene TRBJ1-6; unclear D gene. V lost 0 bases and J lost 9, with 12 bases in between. The germline gives CDR1 GTSNPN, CDR2 SVGIG (reference sequence). The CDR3 is 14 residues long. The whole variable domain, remainder taken from reference TRBV30 and TRBJ1-6, is SQTIHQWPATLVQPVGSPLSLECTVEGTSNPNLYWYRQAAGRGLQLLFYSVGIGQISSEVPQNLSASRPQDRQFILSSKKLLLSDSGFYLCAWSVESVRSPLHFGNGTRLTVT.

The sample holds a few counts of this clone. The CDR3 DNA is TGTGCCAGCAGTGAAGCGAGGACAGGGGGGGGCTACACCTTC. Protein sequence: CASSEARTGGGYTF. This chain connects TRBV6-1 to TRBJ1-2, with 10 bases that match TRBD1. From germline, CDR1 is MNHNS and CDR2 SASEGT. Germline trimming cut 0 bases from V and 8 bases from J; bases unmatched to any gene: 3. The CDR3 is made up of 14 amino acids.

The V call is TRBV5-4, the J call TRBJ1-6; D possibly corresponds to TRBD1 (5 bases). V gave up 4 bases and J gave up 10 bases, with 18 bases separating them. Looked up from germline, CDR1 is SGHNT and CDR2 is YYREEE (reference sequence). This CDR3 is 15 amino acids long. CDR3 DNA sequence: TGTGCCAGCAGCACAAAACAGGAGCCAAACTCACCCCTCCACTTT. Its protein is CASSTKQEPNSPLHF. Drawing the rest from reference TRBV5-4 and TRBJ1-6, the complete variable domain is ETGVTQSPTHLIKTRGQQVTLRCSSQSGHNTVSWYQQALGQGPQFIFQYYREEENGRGNFPPRFSGLQFPNYSSELNVNALELDDSALYLCASSTKQEPNSPLHFGNGTRLTVT.

The V and J genes are TRBV7-3 and TRBJ1-6; no reliable D call. The CDR3 runs 15 residues. V lost 1 base and J lost 7, with 11 bases in between. Per the germline V gene, CDR1 is SGHTA and CDR2 is FQGTGA. The CDR3: CASSLNSLLNSPLHF. DNA of the CDR3: TGTGCCAGCAGCTTAAATAGTCTGTTGAATTCACCCCTCCACTTT.

The chain combines TRBV7-8 with TRBJ2-1; D may be TRBD1 (7 bases). Trimming shortened V by 0 bases and J by 3 bases, and 9 bases separated the two germline ends. The germline CDR1 and CDR2 sequences are SGHVS and FQNEAQ. The CDR3 consists of 15 residues. CDR3 nucleotides: TGTGCCAGCAGCTTAGCCAGGGGGGTCTACAATGAGCAGTTCTTC. Encoded protein: CASSLARGVYNEQFF.

The chain employs TRBV6-1 and TRBJ2-7; 7 nucleotides align to TRBD1. The junction had 6 bases not matched to a gene; V was cut back by 6 bases and J by 4 bases. Looked up from germline, CDR1 is MNHNS and CDR2 is SASEGT. The CDR3 contains 13 residues. The CDR3, as DNA: TGTGCCAGCAGGCTCAGGGGGACGTACGAGCAGTACTTC. As protein: CASRLRGTYEQYF.

This chain connects TRBV19 to TRBJ1-2; 7 bases line up with TRBD1. CDR3 size: 13 residues. Germline-derived CDR1 and CDR2 are LNHDA and SQIVND (reference sequence). The V and J ends lost 5 bases and 4 bases, in that order; junction bases with no gene match: 4. As DNA, the CDR3 is TGTGCCAGTAGTTTAGGGACAGCCTATGGCTACACCTTC. This encodes CASSLGTAYGYTF.

The chain uses TRBV7-2 and TRBJ2-2, with 9 positions matching TRBD2. V was clipped by 6 bases and J by 2 bases; unmatched bases: 7. CDR1 SGHTA and CDR2 FQGNSA come from the germline V gene. The CDR3 loop spans 16 amino acids. Written as DNA, the CDR3 is TGTGCCAGCAGACGCTTAGCGGGGGTCAACACCGGGGAGCTGTTTTTT. It codes for CASRRLAGVNTGELFF.

The count of this clone is one. The chain combines TRBV5-1 with TRBJ1-2; the match to TRBD1 covers 8 bases. The V gene end was trimmed by 4 bases and the J gene end by 0 bases; junction bases not matched to a gene: 8. Per germline, CDR1 SGHRS and CDR2 YFSETQ. The CDR3 runs to 16 residues. CDR3 nucleotides: TGCGCCAGCAGCCCCGGGCAGGGGGCATCTAACTATGGCTACACCTTC. Protein sequence: CASSPGQGASNYGYTF.

V gene TRBV29-1 combines with J gene TRBJ2-2, with TRBD2 matching over 7 bases. Germline V gene sequence: CDR1 SQVTM, CDR2 ANQGSEA. The CDR3 consists of 13 residues. Trimming cost V 5 bases and J 4 bases; bases outside gene matches: 4. The CDR3 is CSVNTGGTGELFF. DNA of the CDR3: TGCAGCGTTAACACGGGGGGCACCGGGGAGCTGTTTTTT.